One and the same sample provided the 23 T cell receptor beta chains below, sequenced in a study of T cell responses to AZD1222 COVID-19 vaccine. Using immunoSEQ multiplex PCR, the repertoire was profiled, and TCRdb retains in-frame clones only, with some absent. The sample contains under 300,000 clones, just over 90% of which appear only once. This specimen was peripheral blood, taken on day 0 of AZD1222 vaccination. The receptors stem from an adult in good health.

This clone was detected once. Germline and junction disagree at one end, which may indicate a read error. The chain couples TRBV5-1 to TRBJ2-1; D may correspond to TRBD1 or TRBD2 (5 bases each). Per germline, CDR1 SGHRS and CDR2 YFSETQ. This CDR3 is 17 amino acids long. CDR3 nucleotide sequence: TGCGCCAGCAGGTTGGGCTTCGGGGCCCAGTCCTACAATGAGCAGTTCTTC. Its translation: CASRLGFGAQSYNEQFF. The full variable domain, its missing parts supplied by reference TRBV5-1 and TRBJ2-1, is KAGVTQTPRYLIKTRGQQVTLSCSPISGHRSVSWYQQTPGQGLQFLFEYFSETQRNKGNFPGRFSGRQFSNSRSEMNVSTLELGDSALYLCASRLGFGAQSYNEQFFGPGTRLTVL.

The chain couples TRBV11-2 to TRBJ1-3; D remains unclear. The CDR3 has 11 amino acids. Germline-derived CDR1 and CDR2 are SGHAT and FQNNGV. V was clipped by 0 bases and J by 7 bases, with 1 base between them. Written as DNA, the CDR3 is TGTGCCAGCAGCTTAGAGAACACCATATATTTT. Its protein is CASSLENTIYF. The full variable domain, rest sourced from reference TRBV11-2 and TRBJ1-3, is EAGVAQSPRYKIIEKRQSVAFWCNPISGHATLYWYQQILGQGPKLLIQFQNNGVVDDSQLPKDRFSAERLKGVDSTLKIQPAKLEDSAVYLCASSLENTIYFGEGSWLTVV.

A single count supports this clone. CDR3 in amino acids: CASSLGLAQETQYF. CDR3 nucleotide sequence: TGTGCCAGCAGCCTCGGACTAGCCCAAGAGACCCAGTACTTC. The chain couples TRBV7-7 to TRBJ2-5; 8 nucleotides agree with TRBD2. This CDR3 has 14 amino acids. V lost 5 bases to trimming and J lost 1 base; unmatched junction nucleotides: 3. CDR1 and CDR2 from the germline V gene are SSHAT and FNYEAQ (reference sequence).

This chain uses TRBV19 with TRBJ1-2, with D possibly being TRBD1 (6 bases). Germline CDR1 reads LNHDA; CDR2 reads SQIVND (reference sequence). The CDR3 length is 13 residues. Trimming left V 3 bases short and J 6 bases short, with 11 bases between. This CDR3 reads CASSIWGGDGYTF. The CDR3 coding sequence is TGTGCCAGTAGTATTTGGGGGGGCGATGGCTACACCTTC.

The genes are TRBV6-5 and TRBJ2-7, with unresolved D. CDR1 MNHEY and CDR2 SVGAGI come from the germline V gene. Trimming removed 2 bases from V and 4 bases from J, with 9 bases in between. The CDR3 is 13 residues long. The CDR3 nucleotides are TGTGCCAGCAGTTACAGGGCGACATACGAGCAGTACTTC. Amino acid sequence: CASSYRATYEQYF.

To note about this clone: A read error is possible here, since a much larger clone lies one base away. The chain is built from TRBV5-4 and TRBJ2-7, with D perhaps matching TRBD1 or TRBD2 (5 bases each). The CDR3 length is 11 residues. With 2 bases removed from V and 6 bases from J, the gap between germline ends came to 6 bases. The germline CDR1 and CDR2 sequences are SGHNT and YYREEE (reference sequence). This CDR3 reads CASSLGTEQYF. The CDR3, as DNA: TGTGCCAGCAGCTTAGGGACCGAGCAGTACTTC.

This clone came up a few times. The chain carries TRBV28 and TRBJ2-7, with TRBD1 identical over 7 bases. The CDR3 is made up of 13 amino acids. In germline, CDR1 is MDHEN, CDR2 SYDVKM. The J segment lost 3 bases and the V segment lost 7 bases, leaving 6 bases of the junction unmatched. The CDR3 loop is CASTPRDSYEQYF. CDR3 nucleotide sequence: TGTGCCAGCACACCTAGGGACAGCTACGAGCAGTACTTC.

The chain combines TRBV27 with TRBJ2-7; D perhaps matches TRBD1 (6 bases). V was trimmed by 3 bases and J by 5 bases, leaving 14 bases between them. CDR1 and CDR2 from the germline V gene are MNHEY and SMNVEV (reference sequence). This CDR3 is built from 14 residues. CDR3 sequence (DNA): TGTGCCAGCAGTTTCGGGCAGGGGATACACGAGCAGTACTTC. Translation: CASSFGQGIHEQYF.

This rearrangement joins TRBV6-5 to TRBJ1-2, with D hard to call. The CDR3 runs 12 residues. The V end lost 6 bases, the J end lost 5 bases, and 10 bases lay between the germline ends. Germline values: CDR1 MNHEY, CDR2 SVGAGI. The DNA of the CDR3 is TGTGCCAGCAGGTCAGGAAAATATGGCTACACCTTC. The encoded protein is CASRSGKYGYTF.

The rearrangement uses TRBV7-9 and TRBJ2-1; 11 bases are shared with TRBD1. The CDR3 is 15 residues long. The J segment lost 9 bases and the V segment lost 4 bases, leaving 8 bases of the junction unmatched. CDR1 SEHNR and CDR2 FQNEAQ come from the germline V gene (reference sequence). The CDR3 nucleotides read TGTGCCAGCAGCTCGGGACAGGGGGTATTAGGTGAGCAGTTCTTC. It is translated as CASSSGQGVLGEQFF.

The chain combines TRBV5-1 with TRBJ1-2; TRBD1 aligns across 9 bases. J lost 4 bases, V lost 2 bases, and 6 bases had no gene match. The CDR3 is made up of 15 amino acids. Germline V lookup: CDR1 SGHRS, CDR2 YFSETQ. This CDR3 is CASSLYRGHGYGYTF. DNA of the CDR3: TGCGCCAGCAGCTTATACAGGGGGCATGGCTATGGCTACACCTTC.

J is TRBJ2-7 and V is TRBV10-3; 8 bases are a match to TRBD1. Trimming at V came to 4 bases and at J to 6 bases, leaving 5 bases not matched to a gene. Germline CDR1 is ENHRY and CDR2 is SYGVKD. The CDR3 has 13 residues. CDR3 sequence reads: CAISVGTGGEQYF. The CDR3 DNA follows: TGTGCCATCAGTGTTGGGACAGGCGGCGAGCAGTACTTC.

The genes are TRBV3-1 (or the pseudogene TRBV3-2) and TRBJ2-7, with D possibly being TRBD2 (6 bases). Germline CDR1 is LGHDT and CDR2 is YNNKEL (reference sequence). The CDR3 is 15 amino acids. V lost 1 base to trimming and J lost 4 bases, with 14 bases between them. The CDR3 spells CASSQGFPGLYEQYF. The CDR3 nucleotides are TGTGCCAGCAGCCAAGGGTTCCCGGGACTGTACGAGCAGTACTTC.

This clone was counted a single time. The chain carries TRBV13 and TRBJ2-3; the D gene is possibly TRBD1 (5 bases). V was cut by 2 bases and J by 4 bases, with 7 bases left in between. Germline values: CDR1 PRHDT, CDR2 FYEKMQ (reference sequence). The CDR3 sequence is 13 residues long. CDR3 residues: CASSLSRADTQYF. The CDR3 nucleotides read TGTGCCAGCAGCTTATCCAGGGCAGATACGCAGTATTTT.

The chain uses TRBV28 and TRBJ1-5; D gene unclear. This CDR3 is 11 amino acids long. V shed 3 bases and J shed 11 bases, with 8 bases lying between them. Germline values: CDR1 MDHEN, CDR2 SYDVKM. CDR3 DNA: TGTGCCAGCAGTTTCAGACGAGCCCAGCATTTT. Its translation: CASSFRRAQHF.

V gene TRBV9 combines with J gene TRBJ2-7; 8 bases agree with TRBD2. Germline values: CDR1 SGDLS, CDR2 YYNGEE. Trimming took 6 bases from V and 5 from J; bases not matched to a gene: 16. CDR3 length equals 16 residues. CDR3: CASTPGPPGGPHEQYF. CDR3 bases: TGTGCCAGCACCCCAGGTCCGCCGGGAGGGCCACACGAGCAGTACTTC.

V and J are TRBV28 and TRBJ1-6, with TRBD1 identical over 9 bases. The CDR3 loop spans 14 amino acids. Germline loops: CDR1 MDHEN, CDR2 SYDVKM. Trimming at V came to 8 bases and at J to 7 bases, leaving 6 bases not matched to a gene. CDR3 DNA: TGTGCCAGCGCTAGGACAGGGGTAAATTCACCCCTCCACTTT. Protein: CASARTGVNSPLHF.

CDR3 sequence: CASSSPPGGTPSTDTQYF. CDR3 coding DNA: TGTGCCAGTAGTTCCCCCCCGGGGGGGACTCCTAGCACAGATACGCAGTATTTT. The gene calls are TRBV19 and TRBJ2-3, with 8 bases aligning to TRBD2. Germline CDR1 LNHDA, CDR2 SQIVND (reference sequence). The CDR3 length is 18 residues. Trimming cost V 5 bases and J 0 bases; bases outside gene matches: 13.

Note on this clone: Different DNA sequences within this sample yield the same CDR3. The V gene is TRBV5-4, the J gene TRBJ1-1; D unresolved. V was cut by 2 bases and J by 1 base, with 3 bases left in between. The CDR3 runs 12 residues. Germline loops: CDR1 SGHNT, CDR2 YYREEE (reference sequence). The CDR3 here is CASSLRNTEAFF. CDR3 nucleotides: TGTGCCAGCAGCTTACGGAACACTGAAGCTTTCTTT.

As for this clone: The sample holds other DNA sequences that translate to the same CDR3. This chain joins TRBV9 and TRBJ1-1, with D tentatively TRBD1 (5 bases). Germline lookup yields CDR1 SGDLS and CDR2 YYNGEE. The CDR3 extends over 15 amino acids. The germline V and J ends were trimmed by 4 bases and 1 base, with 14 bases remaining between them. CDR3 sequence: CASSPLGGSNTEAFF. The CDR3 coding sequence is TGTGCCAGCAGCCCCCTTGGGGGGTCGAACACTGAAGCTTTCTTT.

This chain uses TRBV6-6 with TRBJ2-1; D is uncertain. Trimming pared 6 bases from V and 8 bases from J, leaving 14 bases between. CDR3 length: 13 amino acids. CDR1 and CDR2 from the germline V gene are MNHNY and SVGAGI (reference sequence). The CDR3 DNA is TGTGCCAGCAGCCCCGGTGGGATAGATGAGCAGTTCTTC. Encoded protein: CASSPGGIDEQFF.

This chain links TRBV7-8 with TRBJ2-2; D remains ambiguous. Germline V gene lookup returns CDR1 SGHVS and CDR2 FQNEAQ. This CDR3 has 16 residues. The V end lost 5 bases, the J end lost 4 bases, and 17 bases lay between the germline ends. The CDR3 DNA follows: TGTGCCAGCAGCCCTCGAGGTGGCATTCCCACCGGGGAGCTGTTTTTT. It encodes CASSPRGGIPTGELFF.

The rearrangement links TRBV5-1 to TRBJ1-1, with 11 nucleotides matching TRBD1. This CDR3 contains 14 residues. The V gene end was trimmed by 4 bases and the J gene end by 5 bases; junction bases not matched to a gene: 4. CDR1 and CDR2 (germline): SGHRS, YFSETQ. The CDR3 here is CASSGQGARTEAFF. CDR3 DNA: TGCGCCAGCAGCGGACAGGGGGCGAGGACTGAAGCTTTCTTT.